This TCR beta chain is from a study of response to subunit inactivated influenza vaccine. This clonotype was detected a few times. The antigen remains undetermined. This CDR3 region has 19 residues. CDR1 is SGHVS, CDR2 FNYEAQ, per germline. V dropped 2 bases and J dropped 0; count of bases not matched to a gene: 13. TCRdb re-called the RT-PCR reads with MiXCR, one entry per CDR3 protein. Here the sample spans over 400,000 distinct CDR3 sequences, approximately 9.9% being singletons. Whole-study findings and limits: The authors suggested that few new T cells are recruited per seasonal influenza vaccination.

This receptor was obtained from a man aged 45-65 years who received an inactivated influenza vaccine. The chain links TRBV7-6 to TRBJ2-5; the match to TRBD1 covers 9 bases. The specimen comprised PBMCs from blood, sampled roughly 6 weeks after vaccination. The CDR3 reads CASSLTTGGQTPNQETQYF. The CDR3 nucleotides are TGTGCCAGCAGCTTAACTACAGGGGGCCAAACACCCAACCAAGAGACCCAGTACTTC.